This T cell receptor beta chain was recovered during a study of cytomegalovirus exposure and HLA in healthy donors. Broader study findings: Reportedly, diagnosis of cytomegalovirus status by the classifier showed high specificity and sensitivity. Cytomegalovirus-associated TCR beta chains were listed, numbering some 180.

About this clone itself: Antigen specificity is unknown.

The CDR3 totals 19 residues. Trimming took off 5 bases at V and 1 base at J, with 21 bases between the two ends. The germline V gene encodes CDR1 SGHTA and CDR2 FQGTGA. Sequencing used immunoSEQ multiplex PCR; TCRdb keeps in-frame clones, though not all of them. The profile shows approximately 300,000 clones, about nine tenths of them singletons. Material for sequencing was PBMCs. The V call is TRBV7-3, the J call TRBJ2-6; possible D gene TRBD2, 5 bases. This receptor was taken from a woman aged 18 to 35 in good health and CMV-seronegative. The CDR3 sequence is CASSPNRGSLDSGANVLTF. The DNA for the CDR3 is TGTGCCAGCAGCCCCAACCGGGGTAGCTTAGATTCTGGGGCCAACGTCCTGACTTTC.